One and the same sample provided the 7 T cell receptor beta chains below, sequenced in a study of T cell repertoires in cytomegalovirus infection. TCRdb ran MiXCR on the reads and lists one entry per CDR3 protein. This table has roughly 100,000 distinct CDR3 sequences, about 15% appearing once. The sample was PBMCs. These receptor sequences come from a human donor in good health (CMV status not recorded). Some clones in this sample may be carry-over from other donors' samples.

Judged by abundance, this clonotype is medium-sized. The rearrangement uses TRBV12-3 or TRBV12-4 and TRBJ2-5; no clear D. V was clipped by 5 bases and J by 1 base, with 11 bases between them. This CDR3 comprises 14 residues. In DNA, the CDR3 is TGTGCCAGCAGTCCCAGACGGTCCCAAGAGACCCAGTACTTC. This translates into CASSPRRSQETQYF.

This clonotype was counted many times. V and J are TRBV7-2 and TRBJ2-5; no firm D call. CDR3 length: 11 residues. The ends were cut back, 6 bases at V and 4 bases at J, with 6 bases in the middle. Germline assignment: CDR1 SGHTA and CDR2 FQGNSA. CDR3 sequence: CASRASETQYF. Here the CDR3 DNA reads TGTGCCAGCAGGGCGTCAGAGACCCAGTACTTC.

This clonotype was recorded at least ten times. The rearrangement uses TRBV19 and TRBJ1-1; TRBD1 matches at 8 bases. The V and J ends lost 10 bases and 4 bases, in that order; junction bases with no gene match: 8. CDR1 LNHDA and CDR2 SQIVND come from the germline V gene (reference sequence). There are 13 residues in the CDR3. This CDR3 reads CATSSDRGTEAFF. CDR3 DNA: TGTGCCACTTCCAGTGACAGGGGCACTGAAGCTTTCTTT.

This clonotype was counted many times. V usage is TRBV12-3 or TRBV12-4 and J usage is TRBJ2-1; TRBD1 agrees at 9 bases. The CDR3 has 14 amino acids. V gave up 7 bases and J gave up 2 bases; unmatched junction bases: 3. CDR3 nucleotide sequence: TGTGCCAGCACCCGACAGGGGGCCTACAATGAGCAGTTCTTC. This codes for CASTRQGAYNEQFF.

This clonotype occurred many times. The rearrangement uses TRBV11-2 and TRBJ2-2, with no clear D. CDR3 length: 15 residues. Germline V gives CDR1 SGHAT, CDR2 FQNNGV. V was trimmed by 5 bases and J by 0 bases, leaving 10 bases between them. CDR3 in amino acids: CASSARTANTGELFF. DNA for the CDR3: TGTGCCAGCAGCGCCCGTACTGCGAACACCGGGGAGCTGTTTTTT. Drawing the rest from reference TRBV11-2 and TRBJ2-2, the complete variable domain is EAGVAQSPRYKIIEKRQSVAFWCNPISGHATLYWYQQILGQGPKLLIQFQNNGVVDDSQLPKDRFSAERLKGVDSTLKIQPAKLEDSAVYLCASSARTANTGELFFGEGSRLTVL.

This chain uses TRBV28 with TRBJ1-6; perhaps TRBD1 as D (6 bases). Trimming left V 5 bases short and J 16 bases short, with 18 bases between. Germline V gene lookup returns CDR1 MDHEN and CDR2 SYDVKM. This CDR3 is 13 amino acids long. For the CDR3, the DNA is TGTGCCAGCAGTCTTGCGGGGGGCGAATTACTCCACTTT. As protein: CASSLAGGELLHF.

Many counts were recorded for this clonotype. The chain uses TRBV7-2 and TRBJ1-2; 12 bases agree with TRBD1. V shed 5 bases and J 10 bases; nucleotides not matched to a gene: 8. This CDR3 has 14 residues. CDR1 and CDR2 from the germline V gene are SGHTA and FQGNSA. The CDR3 is CASSVSGTGGDYTF. Written as DNA, the CDR3 is TGTGCCAGCAGCGTCTCCGGGACAGGGGGCGACTACACCTTC.